This TCR beta chain emerged from a study of T cells in Graves' hyperthyroidism and ophthalmopathy. RNA transcripts gave rise to amplified TCR beta CDR3 regions. HTBI primers drove first-round RT-PCR of the TCR CDR3. TCRdb independently ran MiXCR on the multiplex PCR reads; one entry per CDR3 protein. The sample has fewer than 600,000 distinct CDR3 sequences, around 15% seen once; the top ten hold 15% to 20%. This clonotype occurred many times. Subjects aged 18 to 65 presented with newly diagnosed hyperthyroidism of less than 2 months' duration. The specimen sequenced was blood. The sequence was obtained from a woman in her late teens or twenties with Graves' hyperthyroidism.

Here the CDR3 reads CASIISGMFNEQFF. The CDR3 DNA follows: TGTGCCAGCATTATAAGCGGGATGTTCAATGAGCAGTTCTTC. This chain links TRBV12-3 or TRBV12-4 with TRBJ2-1, with 7 bases identical to TRBD2. The CDR3 covers 14 residues. The J segment lost 6 bases and the V segment lost 7 bases, leaving 9 bases of the junction unmatched.